These 24 T cell receptor beta chains share one sample of origin, sequenced in a study of lymphopenia after photon versus proton radiotherapy. Produced via immunoSEQ multiplex PCR; TCRdb's table is partial and in-frame only. The sample contains just over 25,000 clones, 75% to 90% of which appear only once. The specimen was peripheral blood, collected from a patient treated with photon-based radiotherapy. The origin of the receptors is a man between 25 and 39 years old with gastric cancer.

Only a few counts were recorded for this clone. The chain couples TRBV7-2 to TRBJ2-2; the D gene could be TRBD1 or TRBD2 (6 bases each). Germline loops: CDR1 SGHTA, CDR2 FQGNSA. V was pared by 3 bases and J by 3 bases, with 8 bases between. This CDR3 contains 14 residues. As DNA, the CDR3 is TGTGCCAGCAGCTTCGGGGGCGACACCGGGGAGCTGTTTTTT. Translation: CASSFGGDTGELFF.

The chain has TRBV2 and TRBJ1-4; the D gene is possibly TRBD1 (6 bases). CDR3 length: 13 amino acids. CDR1 and CDR2 (germline): SNHLY, FYNNEI. V was clipped by 8 bases and J by 7 bases, with 14 bases between them. The CDR3 DNA reads TGTGCCAGCCGGTGGACAGAACTTGAAAAACTGTTTTTT. This gives the protein CASRWTELEKLFF.

The genes are TRBV29-1 and TRBJ2-5; 12 bases align to TRBD2. The trim removed 4 bases at V and 4 bases at J, leaving 13 bases unmatched. CDR1 is SQVTM, CDR2 ANQGSEA, per germline. This CDR3 is built from 17 residues. The CDR3 DNA sequence: TGCAGCGTTGTATCGGTAGCTACTAGCGGGGGGCCAGAGACCCAGTACTTC. Encoded protein: CSVVSVATSGGPETQYF.

The chain employs TRBV7-9 and TRBJ2-7, with 10 bases aligning to TRBD2. Germline V gene data show CDR1 as SEHNR and CDR2 as FQNEAQ (reference sequence). V gave up 5 bases and J gave up 2 bases; unmatched junction bases: 12. The CDR3 consists of 17 residues. This chain's CDR3 is CASSQGIGLAETYEQYF. The CDR3 DNA reads TGTGCCAGCAGCCAAGGCATCGGACTAGCGGAGACCTACGAGCAGTACTTC. The whole variable domain, remainder taken from reference TRBV7-9 and TRBJ2-7, is DTGVSQNPRHKITKRGQNVTFRCDPISEHNRLYWYRQTLGQGPEFLTYFQNEAQLEKSRLLSDRFSAERPKGSFSTLEIQRTEQGDSAMYLCASSQGIGLAETYEQYFGPGTRLTVT.

This clone is judged medium-sized. Different DNA sequences within this sample yield the same CDR3. The chain couples TRBV5-6 to TRBJ1-1; the D gene is possibly TRBD1 (5 bases). CDR3 size: 14 residues. Trimming took 4 bases from V and 0 from J, leaving 10 bases between them. Looked up from germline, CDR1 is SGHDT and CDR2 is YYEEEE. The CDR3 nucleotides are TGTGCCAGCAGCACCGGGACGGTGAACACTGAAGCTTTCTTT. Protein sequence: CASSTGTVNTEAFF.

The chain employs TRBV9 and TRBJ2-2; D is possibly TRBD2 (6 bases). The CDR3 sequence is 16 residues long. V was clipped by 0 bases and J by 1 base, with 10 bases between them. Germline lookup yields CDR1 SGDLS and CDR2 YYNGEE. The CDR3 reads CASSVGGSGNTGELFF. In DNA form, the CDR3 reads TGTGCCAGCAGCGTAGGCGGTAGCGGGAACACCGGGGAGCTGTTTTTT. Based on the CDR3 plus reference TRBV9 and TRBJ2-2, the full variable domain is DSGVTQTPKHLITATGQRVTLRCSPRSGDLSVYWYQQSLDQGLQFLIQYYNGEERAKGNILERFSAQQFPDLHSELNLSSLELGDSALYFCASSVGGSGNTGELFFGEGSRLTVL.

The J gene is TRBJ2-7, the V gene TRBV7-2; D unclear. This CDR3 is built from 11 residues. V lost 2 bases to trimming and J lost 6 bases, with 5 bases between them. Germline V gene data show CDR1 as SGHTA and CDR2 as FQGNSA. CDR3 sequence reads: CASSLNFEQYF. CDR3 nucleotides: TGTGCCAGCAGCTTAAATTTCGAGCAGTACTTC.

The rearrangement uses TRBV5-6 and TRBJ2-3, with 14 bases that match TRBD2. V lost 0 bases and J lost 4; bases outside the gene matches: 1. CDR1 and CDR2 from the germline V gene are SGHDT and YYEEEE. CDR3 length: 16 amino acids. The chain's CDR3 is CASSLGLAGGPDTQYF. CDR3 coding DNA: TGTGCCAGCAGCTTGGGACTAGCGGGAGGGCCAGATACGCAGTATTTT. Supplemented by reference TRBV5-6 and TRBJ2-3, the full variable domain reads DAGVTQSPTHLIKTRGQQVTLRCSPKSGHDTVSWYQQALGQGPQFIFQYYEEEERQRGNFPDRFSGHQFPNYSSELNVNALLLGDSALYLCASSLGLAGGPDTQYFGPGTRLTVL.

This sequence joins TRBV4-1 and TRBJ2-7; D may be TRBD2 (6 bases). V gave up 4 bases and J gave up 5 bases, with 18 bases separating them. This CDR3 has 15 amino acids. Germline CDR1 is MGHRA and CDR2 is YSYEKL. The CDR3 DNA reads TGCGCCAGCAGCCCCTCGGGAGCCCCTTTCGACGAGCAGTACTTC. Its protein product is CASSPSGAPFDEQYF.

The J gene is TRBJ2-4, the V gene TRBV19, with 9 nucleotides matching TRBD1. V was clipped by 6 bases and J by 13 bases; unmatched bases: 10. The germline V gene encodes CDR1 LNHDA and CDR2 SQIVND (reference sequence). The CDR3 length is 13 residues. The CDR3 DNA reads as TGTGCCAGTAGGCCCCGTACGGGACAGGGACAGTACTTC. Its translation: CASRPRTGQGQYF.

The rearrangement joins TRBV18 to TRBJ2-7; D gene unclear. CDR1 is KGHSH, CDR2 LQKENI, per germline. The germline V and J ends were trimmed by 3 bases and 0 bases, with 6 bases remaining between them. CDR3 length equals 13 residues. The CDR3 here is CASSPQNSYEQYF. The CDR3 DNA sequence: TGTGCCAGCTCACCTCAAAACTCCTACGAGCAGTACTTC.

The V call is TRBV7-9, the J call TRBJ1-6, with D perhaps matching TRBD1 (6 bases). This CDR3 region has 16 residues. V was cut by 1 base and J by 8 bases, with 15 bases left in between. Per germline, CDR1 SEHNR and CDR2 FQNEAQ (reference sequence). The CDR3 loop is CASSLVAGAWDSPLHF. The CDR3 nucleotides read TGTGCCAGCAGCTTAGTAGCAGGGGCTTGGGATTCACCCCTCCACTTT.

J is TRBJ2-7 and V is TRBV9; D may be TRBD1 or TRBD2 (5 bases each). Germline lookup yields CDR1 SGDLS and CDR2 YYNGEE. V lost 2 bases and J lost 0, with 12 bases in between. This CDR3 is 15 amino acids long. The CDR3 DNA sequence: TGTGCCAGCAGCGTCGCTCCGGGGCCCTCCTACGAGCAGTACTTC. Amino acids: CASSVAPGPSYEQYF.

CDR3 amino acids: CASSLGKETQYF. CDR3 coding DNA: TGTGCCAGCAGTTTAGGGAAGGAGACCCAGTACTTC. The V and J genes are TRBV2 and TRBJ2-5, with D unresolved. Germline V gives CDR1 SNHLY, CDR2 FYNNEI. Between the trimmed V and J ends, which lost 5 bases and 5 bases, there was a span of 9 bases. The CDR3 loop spans 12 amino acids.

V is TRBV6-9 and J is TRBJ2-7; 11 nucleotides align to TRBD2. The CDR3 has 15 amino acids. Per the germline V gene, CDR1 is MNHGY and CDR2 is SVAAGI. Losses at the gene ends were 3 bases for V and 3 bases for J; bases not matched to a gene: 4. The CDR3 loop reads CASSYDTSGSYEQYF. As DNA, the CDR3 is TGTGCCAGCAGTTACGATACTAGCGGGAGCTACGAGCAGTACTTC.

This clone was detected once. CDR3 sequence reads: CSVVPGLGNEQFF. The CDR3 region has the DNA TGCAGCGTCGTCCCGGGACTAGGGAATGAGCAGTTCTTC. The V gene is TRBV29-1, the J gene TRBJ2-1; 8 bases line up with TRBD2. V shed 6 bases, J shed 7 bases, and the junction held 8 bases outside the gene matches. The CDR3 is 13 residues long. CDR1 SQVTM and CDR2 ANQGSEA come from the germline V gene.

V is TRBV2 and J is TRBJ2-4, with a tentative D call TRBD1 (6 bases). CDR1 is SNHLY, CDR2 FYNNEI, per germline. The CDR3 is 17 residues long. V was clipped by 6 bases and J by 1 base, with 19 bases between them. DNA of the CDR3: TGTGCCAGCAGACCGCCAACAGGGAGAGCGGCCAAAAACATTCAGTACTTC. This gives the protein CASRPPTGRAAKNIQYF.

As to this clone: This sequence is one base from a far larger clone and is likely a read error. The rearrangement links TRBV7-9 to TRBJ2-2; D unclear. Trimming left V 5 bases short and J 0 bases short, with 7 bases between. There are 14 residues in the CDR3. Germline CDR1 SEHNR, CDR2 FQNEAQ (reference sequence). CDR3 loop: CASSRNTNTGELFF. CDR3 nucleotide sequence: TGTGCCAGCAGCCGGAACACGAACACCGGGGAGCTGTTTTTT.

This clone was detected only once. V usage is TRBV19 and J usage is TRBJ2-1; tentatively, D is TRBD2 (6 bases). Trimming removed 5 bases from V and 9 bases from J, with 17 bases in between. CDR1 is LNHDA, CDR2 SQIVND, per germline (reference sequence). The CDR3 is 14 residues long. The CDR3 bases are TGTGCCAGTAGTTTAGCGGCCGAGAGGGCTGAGCAGTTCTTC. It specifies CASSLAAERAEQFF.

The chain employs TRBV5-8 and TRBJ2-3, with D maybe TRBD1 (6 bases). The CDR3 length is 17 residues. V was trimmed by 6 bases and J by 9 bases, leaving 29 bases between them. Germline V gene data show CDR1 as SGHTS and CDR2 as YDEGEE. CDR3 nucleotides: TGTGCCAGCATGCCCTTCGCTGGGGACACCCCAGAGGGAACGCAGTATTTT. Its translation is CASMPFAGDTPEGTQYF.

The V and J genes are TRBV10-1 and TRBJ2-1; 12 nucleotides match TRBD2. The V segment lost 8 bases and the J segment 7 bases; nucleotides outside the gene matches: 6. CDR3 size: 14 residues. From germline, CDR1 is WNHNN and CDR2 SYGVQD (reference sequence). CDR3 amino acids: CASSWTSGDNEQFF. Written as DNA, the CDR3 is TGCGCCAGCTCCTGGACTAGCGGGGATAATGAGCAGTTCTTC.

CDR3 bases: TGTGCCAGCAGCGACTCGCGGGGCAGCGGCTTTGACTACACCTTC. Its protein is CASSDSRGSGFDYTF. The chain links TRBV5-8 to TRBJ1-2; TRBD1 is a possible D gene (5 bases). Trimming removed 4 bases at V and 10 bases at J, with 23 bases between. The CDR3 sequence is 15 residues long. The germline CDR1 and CDR2 sequences are SGHTS and YDEGEE.

This clone was detected once. In DNA, the CDR3 is TGTGCCATCCCCCCTGGCGGGATCAACTACGAGCAGTACTTC. Its protein is CAIPPGGINYEQYF. This chain links TRBV6-4 with TRBJ2-7; weak D call: TRBD2 (6 bases). Germline V lookup: CDR1 MRHNA, CDR2 SNTAGT. V lost 10 bases and J 3 bases, leaving 19 bases between the germline ends. The CDR3 has 14 amino acids.

The chain carries TRBV28 and TRBJ2-3; D uncertain. V gave up 5 bases and J gave up 5 bases, with 11 bases separating them. CDR3 length: 13 amino acids. Germline loops: CDR1 MDHEN, CDR2 SYDVKM. The CDR3, as DNA: TGTGCCAGCAGTCCAATGGGGTTAGATACGCAGTATTTT. Amino acid sequence: CASSPMGLDTQYF.